This is a list of T cell receptor beta chains from one sample in a study of blood T cell repertoires in COVID-19. TCRdb keeps only in-frame clones here, not all; method: immunoSEQ multiplex PCR. In the table there are some 250,000 clones, 80% to 85% of which are singletons. Sequenced input: peripheral blood. The receptors were gathered from a woman aged 55 to 70 with active or convalescent COVID-19. The CDR3 runs from the conserved cysteine through the conserved F or W. The order of the fields is clone size, J gene, D gene, V gene, CDR3 DNA, CDR3 protein. The D gene is left open where the match is weak. The size field is filled for only some rows; it gives once, few, many or a size class.

.	TRBJ1-5	.	TRBV11-2	TGTGCCAGCAGCTCACAACAGAGCAATCAGCCCCAGCATTTT	CASSSQQSNQPQHF
.	TRBJ2-1	TRBD2	TRBV11-2	TGTGCCAGCAGCTTAGAAGTCGGGGGGAACTACAATGAGCAGTTCTTC	CASSLEVGGNYNEQFF
once	TRBJ2-7	TRBD2	TRBV28	TGTGCCAGCAGTTTAGGGAGGGTCGGGGAGCAGTACTTC	CASSLGRVGEQYF
.	TRBJ1-1	TRBD1	TRBV27	TGTGCCAGCAGGTTCAGGGGGCTTGGCACTGAAGCTTTCTTT	CASRFRGLGTEAFF
.	TRBJ2-5	.	TRBV21-1	TGTGCCAGCCCTTTGAGGCGGACTAGCGGGGAAGAGACCCAGTACTTC	CASPLRRTSGEETQYF
once	TRBJ2-7	.	TRBV4-3	TGCGCCAGCAGCCAAGTCGGGAGTCAGGCCTACGAGCAGTACTTC	CASSQVGSQAYEQYF
.	TRBJ2-1	TRBD2	TRBV6-4	TGTGCCAGCAGCCGCGGGGGGGCCTGGGATGAGCAGTTCTTC	CASSRGGAWDEQFF
once	TRBJ1-1	TRBD1	TRBV25-1	TGTGCCAGCTCCCAAGGGGGCAGATACACTGAAGCTTTCTTT	CASSQGGRYTEAFF
once	TRBJ2-3	.	TRBV27	TGTGCCAGCAGTTTAGCGCGGGGGCGCACAGATACGCAGTATTTT	CASSLARGRTDTQYF
.	TRBJ1-3	.	TRBV5-5	TGTGCCAGCAGCTTGTCGCCTCAGGGGCCAGAGGTTGGAAACACCATATATTTT	CASSLSPQGPEVGNTIYF
.	TRBJ1-1	TRBD1	TRBV11-3	TGTGCCAGCAGCGCTACAGGGGTCTCTGAAGCTTTCTTT	CASSATGVSEAFF
.	TRBJ1-5	.	TRBV7-8	TGTGCCAGCAGCTTAGGCGGGGGTAATCAGCCCCAGCATTTT	CASSLGGGNQPQHF
.	TRBJ1-1	TRBD1	TRBV7-9	TGTGCCAGCAGCCACCCAGGGGGCGCGGGCACTGAAGCTTTCTTT	CASSHPGGAGTEAFF
.	TRBJ2-6	.	TRBV7-3	TGTGCCAGCAGCTTAACCCCCGGGGGACGCTCTGGGGCCAACGTCCTGACTTTC	CASSLTPGGRSGANVLTF
.	TRBJ1-2	.	TRBV6-6	TGTGCCAGCACCCTACGCACGGGTATTGGCTACACCTTC	CASTLRTGIGYTF
.	TRBJ1-2	.	TRBV6-5	TGTGCCAGCACCGACAGTCGGCGGGGCTACACCTTC	CASTDSRRGYTF
.	TRBJ1-6	TRBD1	TRBV9	TGTGCCAGCAGCGTAGCTTCCGGGACAGTCGAATCACCCCTCCACTTT	CASSVASGTVESPLHF
.	TRBJ2-5	.	TRBV7-2	TGTGCCAGCAGCGAGTATAAGTGGCGGGAGACCCAGTACTTC	CASSEYKWRETQYF
.	TRBJ2-1	TRBD2	TRBV29-1	TGCAGCGTTGGGACTAGCGGGGGTTACAATGAGCAGTTCTTC	CSVGTSGGYNEQFF
.	TRBJ1-1	TRBD1	TRBV7-9	TGTGCCAGCAGCTTGACAGGGAAGAACACTGAAGCTTTCTTT	CASSLTGKNTEAFF
.	TRBJ1-2	.	TRBV6-5	TGTGCCAGCAGGGGCAACTATGGCTACACCTTC	CASRGNYGYTF
.	TRBJ2-3	.	TRBV7-2	TGTGCCAGCAGCATCAACGGGGGATACACAGATACGCAGTATTTT	CASSINGGYTDTQYF